These T cell receptor beta chains were read from a single sample in a study of early T cells in non-severe SARS-CoV-2 infection. From the 5' RACE reads, TCRdb called clonotypes with MiXCR, one entry per CDR3 protein. In the table there are fewer than 85,000 distinct CDR3 sequences, around 16% of which are singletons. Sequenced: whole blood. The source is an adult who was a healthcare worker with PCR-confirmed SARS-CoV-2 infection or an uninfected control (not recorded which). Both conserved end residues are part of each CDR3.

TRBV7-3	TRBJ1-1	CASSLQGAETEAFF
TRBV20-1	TRBJ2-1	CSARGTTYNEQFF
TRBV19	TRBJ2-1	CASKPGTSGRDEQFF
TRBV18	TRBJ2-7	CASSPRDGNYEQYF
TRBV3-1	TRBJ1-4	CASTLIATNEKLFF
TRBV9	TRBJ2-1	CASSLPGPRGGEQFF
TRBV12-3/TRBV12-4	TRBJ2-3	CASSLGVWPDTQYF
TRBV5-1	TRBJ1-2	CASSFGRDLPNYGYTF
TRBV11-2	TRBJ2-7	CASSPTGTYEQYF
TRBV7-9	TRBJ2-1	CASSFTDGNNEQFF
TRBV9	TRBJ2-1	CASSVGQGDNEQFF
TRBV29-1	TRBJ2-2	CSVSYRGATGELFF
TRBV19	TRBJ2-2	CASSIGLAGNTGELFF
TRBV9	TRBJ2-5	CASSVAPVETQYF
TRBV28	TRBJ2-1	CASSTGTSSSNEQFF
TRBV6-4	TRBJ2-1	CASSELGFGVNEQFF
TRBV28	TRBJ1-4	CASSLVATNEKLFF
TRBV5-1	TRBJ2-2	CASSHNRGGIDTGELFF
TRBV29-1	TRBJ2-1	CSVGGTEQFF
TRBV5-1	TRBJ2-3	CASSLRGQEVSDTQYF
TRBV29-1	TRBJ2-7	CSVELGGLSSYEQYF
TRBV2	TRBJ2-1	CASRKDILNEQFF